The next 17 T cell receptor beta chains were all read from a single sample in a study of cytomegalovirus exposure and HLA in healthy donors. The PCR ran on 60 Vbeta and 13 Jbeta primers. Assay: immunoSEQ multiplex PCR; the TCRdb copy retains only in-frame clones and omits some. The sample contains 240,000 or so clones, around 81% of which appear only once. Sequencing was carried out using PBMCs. Receptors originate from an older woman in good health and CMV-seropositive.

This rearrangement joins TRBV6-5 to TRBJ1-3; tentatively, D is TRBD1 (6 bases). Germline V gene sequence: CDR1 MNHEY, CDR2 SVGAGI. V lost 5 bases to trimming and J lost 2 bases, with 10 bases between them. The CDR3 is made up of 14 amino acids. The CDR3 sequence: CASSRTGPGNTIYF. The CDR3 DNA reads TGTGCCAGCAGTCGAACAGGGCCTGGAAACACCATATATTTT.

The chain uses TRBV5-1 and TRBJ2-3; no firm D call. The CDR3 has 14 residues. Per the germline V gene, CDR1 is SGHRS and CDR2 is YFSETQ. V was pared by 4 bases and J by 1 base, with 10 bases between. The CDR3 region has the DNA TGCGCCAGCAGCAGCGAGTGGGGCACAGATACGCAGTATTTT. This encodes CASSSEWGTDTQYF.

The rearrangement joins TRBV6-6 to TRBJ2-7; D gene unclear. The CDR3 extends over 12 amino acids. Trimming left V 6 bases short and J 2 bases short, with 8 bases between. The germline gives CDR1 MNHNY, CDR2 SVGAGI (reference sequence). CDR3 nucleotides: TGTGCCAGCAGCCGAACAGCCTACGAGCAGTACTTC. This gives the protein CASSRTAYEQYF.

The rearrangement uses TRBV19 and TRBJ2-3; D may be TRBD1 (8 bases). Per the germline V gene, CDR1 is LNHDA and CDR2 is SQIVND (reference sequence). V shed 5 bases and J shed 3 bases, with 24 bases lying between them. CDR3 size: 18 residues. CDR3 sequence: CASSVQGGRERWTDTQYF. The CDR3 DNA is TGTGCCAGTAGTGTACAGGGGGGGCGGGAGAGGTGGACAGATACGCAGTATTTT. The full variable domain, completed using reference TRBV19 and TRBJ2-3, is DGGITQSPKYLFRKEGQNVTLSCEQNLNHDAMYWYRQDPGQGLRLIYYSQIVNDFQKGDIAEGYSVSREKKESFPLTVTSAQKNPTAFYLCASSVQGGRERWTDTQYFGPGTRLTVL.

CDR3 DNA sequence: TGCGCCAGCAGCACAGGGACTAGCGGGAGTGGCTCTGGGGCCAACGTCCTGACTTTC. This encodes CASSTGTSGSGSGANVLTF. V is TRBV5-1 and J is TRBJ2-6; 14 bases fit TRBD2. Looked up from germline, CDR1 is SGHRS and CDR2 is YFSETQ. The CDR3 has 19 residues. The V segment lost 4 bases and the J segment 0 bases; nucleotides outside the gene matches: 6.

The sample holds one count of this clone. The chain has TRBV28 and TRBJ2-7, with 8 bases matching TRBD2. The CDR3 is made up of 15 amino acids. The V and J ends lost 5 bases and 4 bases, in that order; junction bases with no gene match: 10. The germline V gene has CDR1 MDHEN and CDR2 SYDVKM. CDR3 amino acids: CASSPRGGISYEQYF. The CDR3 DNA reads TGTGCCAGCAGTCCCCGGGGGGGCATAAGTTACGAGCAGTACTTC. Full variable domain (outside the CDR3, taken from reference TRBV28 and TRBJ2-7): DVKVTQSSRYLVKRTGEKVFLECVQDMDHENMFWYRQDPGLGLRLIYFSYDVKMKEKGDIPEGYSVSREKKERFSLILESASTNQTSMYLCASSPRGGISYEQYFGPGTRLTVT.

The gene calls are TRBV6-5 and TRBJ2-3; TRBD1 matches at 9 bases. Looked up from germline, CDR1 is MNHEY and CDR2 is SVGAGI. CDR3 length: 16 amino acids. V shed 0 bases and J 3 bases; nucleotides not matched to a gene: 4. CDR3 in amino acids: CASSYSWTGVTDTQYF. Here the CDR3 DNA reads TGTGCCAGCAGTTACTCGTGGACAGGGGTTACAGATACGCAGTATTTT.

The chain is built from TRBV29-1 and TRBJ2-7; no clear D. The length of the CDR3 is 12 residues. V lost 5 bases and J lost 0, with 8 bases in between. In germline, CDR1 is SQVTM, CDR2 ANQGSEA. The CDR3, as DNA: TGCAGCGTTCTTTTAGCCTCCTACGAGCAGTACTTC. Translated, it gives CSVLLASYEQYF.

The chain has TRBV2 and TRBJ2-2; 14 bases match TRBD2. V was pared by 4 bases and J by 7 bases, with 2 bases of the junction left unmatched. The CDR3 contains 15 residues. The V gene's germline CDR1 is SNHLY and CDR2 FYNNEI. The CDR3 DNA is TGTGCCAGCAGTGTGGGACTAGCGGGAGTCGGGGAGCTGTTTTTT. Protein: CASSVGLAGVGELFF.

The CDR3 sequence: CASSLGGSYGYTF. In DNA, the CDR3 is TGTGCCAGCAGCTTAGGGGGTAGCTATGGCTACACCTTC. V usage is TRBV5-4 and J usage is TRBJ1-2, with D maybe TRBD1 (6 bases). Germline values: CDR1 SGHNT, CDR2 YYREEE (reference sequence). CDR3 length: 13 residues. V was trimmed by 2 bases and J by 4 bases, leaving 9 bases between them. Full variable domain (missing parts from reference TRBV5-4 and TRBJ1-2): ETGVTQSPTHLIKTRGQQVTLRCSSQSGHNTVSWYQQALGQGPQFIFQYYREEENGRGNFPPRFSGLQFPNYSSELNVNALELDDSALYLCASSLGGSYGYTFGSGTRLTVV.

This clone was seen a few times. V gene TRBV2 combines with J gene TRBJ1-1; D possibly corresponds to TRBD1 (5 bases). CDR1 and CDR2 from the germline V gene are SNHLY and FYNNEI. The CDR3 runs 14 residues. Trimming cost V 5 bases and J 0 bases, with 10 bases left between them. The CDR3 spells CASSIRVLNTEAFF. The CDR3 DNA sequence: TGTGCCAGCAGTATCAGGGTGTTGAACACTGAAGCTTTCTTT.

This clone occurred once. The chain combines TRBV28 with TRBJ2-5; D perhaps matches TRBD1 (5 bases). The J call is doubtful: the DNA matches TRBJ2-7 better. Per germline, CDR1 MDHEN and CDR2 SYDVKM. This CDR3 is built from 14 residues. The CDR3 sequence: CRVGYRGSSYEQYF. The CDR3 DNA reads as TGTAGGGTGGGGTATAGGGGCTCCTCCTACGAGCAGTACTTC.

As to this clone: This sample also contains other DNA sequences that code for the same CDR3. The genes are TRBV6-6 and TRBJ1-5; 8 positions agree with TRBD1. From germline, CDR1 is MNHNY and CDR2 SVGAGI (reference sequence). J gave up 3 bases and V 5 bases, and 6 bases lay outside the gene matches. The CDR3 is 15 residues long. The CDR3 loop reads CASSPDRGSNQPQHF. For the CDR3, the DNA is TGTGCCAGCAGTCCAGACAGGGGCTCCAATCAGCCCCAGCATTTT.

This sequence joins TRBV19 and TRBJ1-2; 8 bases line up with TRBD1. The length of the CDR3 is 13 residues. Trimming took 8 bases from V and 4 from J; bases not matched to a gene: 6. From germline, CDR1 is LNHDA and CDR2 SQIVND (reference sequence). The CDR3 is CASDRTGLYGYTF. CDR3 DNA sequence: TGTGCCAGTGACCGGACAGGGCTCTATGGCTACACCTTC. Based on the CDR3 plus reference TRBV19 and TRBJ1-2, the full variable domain is DGGITQSPKYLFRKEGQNVTLSCEQNLNHDAMYWYRQDPGQGLRLIYYSQIVNDFQKGDIAEGYSVSREKKESFPLTVTSAQKNPTAFYLCASDRTGLYGYTFGSGTRLTVV.

CDR3: CASSQEGARGAYEQYF. CDR3 coding DNA: TGCGCCAGCAGCCAAGAGGGGGCCCGGGGGGCTTACGAGCAGTACTTC. This sequence joins TRBV4-1 and TRBJ2-7; a possible D gene is TRBD2 (7 bases). The V end was cut by 0 bases, the J end by 4 bases, with 16 bases between. CDR3 length equals 16 residues. Germline V gene data show CDR1 as MGHRA and CDR2 as YSYEKL.

CDR3 region: CASSTRDRPYEQYF. The DNA of the CDR3 is TGTGCCAGCAGTACCCGGGACAGACCCTACGAGCAGTACTTC. V gene TRBV6-1 combines with J gene TRBJ2-7, with 7 positions matching TRBD1. From germline, CDR1 is MNHNS and CDR2 SASEGT. V dropped 5 bases and J dropped 2; count of bases not matched to a gene: 6. This CDR3 comprises 14 residues.

The rearrangement links TRBV28 to TRBJ2-7; a possible D gene is TRBD1 (8 bases). The CDR3 is made up of 12 amino acids. The germline V and J ends were trimmed by 10 bases and 7 bases, with 17 bases remaining between them. Germline CDR1 is MDHEN and CDR2 is SYDVKM. CDR3 DNA sequence: TGTGCCACACACTACAGGGGGGGGGAGCAGTACTTC. Its translation is CATHYRGGEQYF.